One and the same sample provided the 15 T cell receptor beta chains below, sequenced in a study of CD8 T cells in Susac syndrome. The RNA, roughly 0.45 to 1 ug, was put through reverse transcription using random hexamers. Via MiXCR, TCRdb re-called the immunoSEQ multiplex PCR reads, giving one row per CDR3 protein. This sample has approximately 120,000 distinct CDR3 sequences, with about 95% found just once. The sequencing sample was made of CD4+ T cells from PBMCs. The receptors shown here come from a human donor in good health.

This clonotype was seen a single time. The chain is built from TRBV6-1 and TRBJ2-3; 7 bases are a match to TRBD2. The germline CDR1 and CDR2 sequences are MNHNS and SASEGT. With V trimmed by 5 bases and J by 0 bases, 8 bases remained unmatched. The CDR3 extends over 16 amino acids. As DNA, the CDR3 is TGTGCCAGCAGTATCTTAGCGGGTTCCAGCACAGATACGCAGTATTTT. Amino acids: CASSILAGSSTDTQYF.

Only one count was recorded for this clonotype. J is TRBJ2-4 and V is TRBV20-1; D unresolved. In germline, CDR1 is DFQATT, CDR2 SNEGSKA (reference sequence). Between the trimmed V and J ends, which lost 3 bases and 8 bases, there was a span of 11 bases. CDR3 length: 12 amino acids. The DNA for the CDR3 is TGCAGTGCTAGTTCCAAGGATCACATTCAGTACTTC. This sequence encodes CSASSKDHIQYF.

The V call is TRBV6-4, the J call TRBJ2-6; the D call may be TRBD1 or TRBD2 (5 bases each). The CDR3 contains 18 residues. Germline values: CDR1 MRHNA, CDR2 SNTAGT. Trimming pared 4 bases from V and 0 bases from J, leaving 16 bases between. This chain's CDR3 is CASSGGGTVSSGANVLTF. The CDR3 bases are TGTGCCAGCAGTGGCGGTGGGACGGTGAGCTCTGGGGCCAACGTCCTGACTTTC.

This clonotype was seen a single time. The rearrangement links TRBV12-3 or TRBV12-4 to TRBJ2-2, with TRBD2 matching over 10 bases. The J segment lost 5 bases and the V segment lost 3 bases, leaving 9 bases of the junction unmatched. CDR3 length: 17 residues. CDR3 region: CASSFLLAGARTGELFF. Here the CDR3 DNA reads TGTGCCAGCAGTTTCCTTCTAGCGGGGGCGAGGACCGGGGAGCTGTTTTTT.

The V call is TRBV12-3 or TRBV12-4, the J call TRBJ2-3; D is unclear. The CDR3 extends over 13 amino acids. V lost 4 bases, J lost 3 bases, and 8 bases lay in between. CDR3 sequence reads: CASSSIVTDTQYF. The CDR3 DNA follows: TGTGCCAGCAGTTCAATAGTGACAGATACGCAGTATTTT.

This clonotype was counted a single time. The rearrangement links TRBV28 to TRBJ2-5; D might be TRBD2 (5 bases). V shed 5 bases and J shed 1 base, with 14 bases lying between them. Germline CDR1 is MDHEN and CDR2 is SYDVKM. CDR3 length: 15 amino acids. CDR3: CASSRGGRAQETQYF. The CDR3 nucleotides are TGTGCCAGCAGTCGGGGTGGTAGGGCCCAAGAGACCCAGTACTTC.

The chain couples TRBV12-5 to TRBJ2-5; D might be TRBD2 (6 bases). CDR3 length: 16 residues. The V end was cut by 3 bases, the J end by 1 base, with 15 bases between. CDR1 and CDR2 from the germline V gene are LGHNT and FRNRAP. As DNA, the CDR3 is TGTGCTAGTGGTTTCGGAGGGACCCCCCTCCAAGAGACCCAGTACTTC. This gives the protein CASGFGGTPLQETQYF.

The chain carries TRBV29-1 and TRBJ2-5; D uncertain. Germline assignment: CDR1 SQVTM and CDR2 ANQGSEA. The V and J ends lost 6 bases and 1 base respectively, with 12 bases between them. This CDR3 has 13 residues. CDR3 DNA: TGCAGCGTGGATCTCTTCTTCCAAGAGACCCAGTACTTC. Protein product: CSVDLFFQETQYF.

The chain links TRBV29-1 to TRBJ1-2; tentative D call: TRBD1 (5 bases). CDR3 size: 13 residues. The germline V and J ends were trimmed by 5 bases and 4 bases, with 14 bases remaining between them. The germline V gene encodes CDR1 SQVTM and CDR2 ANQGSEA. The CDR3 protein is CSVLIVGTYGYTF. As DNA, the CDR3 is TGCAGCGTTCTCATTGTGGGGACCTATGGCTACACCTTC.

The V and J genes are TRBV28 and TRBJ2-7; D is unresolved. CDR3 size: 15 residues. The germline V gene has CDR1 MDHEN and CDR2 SYDVKM. V lost 7 bases, J lost 3 bases, and 19 bases lay in between. CDR3 in DNA: TGTGCCAGCACCCTGTTAGTGTCAGCCGGCTACGAGCAGTACTTC. It specifies CASTLLVSAGYEQYF.

The chain joins TRBV7-9 to TRBJ2-3; a weak D match, TRBD1 (5 bases). The CDR3 totals 16 residues. Germline CDR1 and CDR2: SEHNR and FQNEAQ (reference sequence). V lost 2 bases and J lost 0, with 12 bases in between. The CDR3 is CASSLPMTVSTDTQYF. The DNA of the CDR3 is TGTGCCAGCAGCTTACCGATGACAGTGAGCACAGATACGCAGTATTTT.

This chain uses TRBV29-1 with TRBJ2-3; 8 positions match TRBD2. The V segment lost 1 base and the J segment 5 bases; nucleotides outside the gene matches: 5. The germline V gene encodes CDR1 SQVTM and CDR2 ANQGSEA. The CDR3 extends over 14 amino acids. The CDR3 nucleotides read TGCAGCGTTGAAGTAGTTAGCGGGATAGATACGCAGTATTTT. The encoded protein is CSVEVVSGIDTQYF.

This clonotype has just a few counts. The rearrangement uses TRBV29-1 and TRBJ2-5; 8 nucleotides line up with TRBD1. The junction had 12 bases not matched to a gene; V was cut back by 7 bases and J by 5 bases. The length of the CDR3 is 14 residues. Germline loops: CDR1 SQVTM, CDR2 ANQGSEA. The CDR3 DNA is TGCAGCGCTGCCCCGGACAGGGTGTCGGAGACCCAGTACTTC. Translation: CSAAPDRVSETQYF. Combining the CDR3 with reference TRBV29-1 and TRBJ2-5 gives the whole variable domain SAVISQKPSRDICQRGTSLTIQCQVDSQVTMMFWYRQQPGQSLTLIATANQGSEATYESGFVIDKFPISRPNLTFSTLTVSNMSPEDSSIYLCSAAPDRVSETQYFGPGTRLLVL.

The chain joins TRBV29-1 to TRBJ2-5; 10 bases agree with TRBD1. V dropped 7 bases and J dropped 5; count of bases not matched to a gene: 7. Germline V gene lookup returns CDR1 SQVTM and CDR2 ANQGSEA. This CDR3 comprises 13 residues. The CDR3 protein is CSGQGARGETQYF. The CDR3 DNA is TGCAGCGGACAGGGGGCACGTGGGGAGACCCAGTACTTC.

V is TRBV29-1 and J is TRBJ1-2; 7 nucleotides line up with TRBD1. CDR1 is SQVTM, CDR2 ANQGSEA, per germline. The CDR3 is 13 residues long. Here the CDR3 reads CSAGTVSNYGYTF. CDR3 in DNA: TGCAGTGCCGGGACAGTTAGTAACTATGGCTACACCTTC.